This entry lists 30 T cell receptor beta chains sequenced from one sample in a study of blood T cell repertoires in COVID-19. The data were produced by immunoSEQ multiplex PCR, yet TCRdb's version contains in-frame clones alone and is incomplete. The data contain about 88,000 clones, roughly 87% of them singletons. The sample consisted of peripheral blood. These receptors came from a male donor with acute or convalescent COVID-19.

The chain recombines TRBV15 with TRBJ2-5; 10 bases line up with TRBD1. The CDR3 has 15 residues. CDR1 and CDR2 from the germline V gene are LNHNV and YYDKDF (reference sequence). Unmatched junction bases numbered 4, after V lost 1 base and J lost 5 bases. The DNA of the CDR3 is TGTGCCACCAGCAGAGCCGGGACAGGGGTCGAGACCCAGTACTTC. It specifies CATSRAGTGVETQYF.

This clone has just one count. The rearrangement links TRBV2 to TRBJ2-7; a possible D gene is TRBD2 (5 bases). The germline CDR1 and CDR2 sequences are SNHLY and FYNNEI. Trimming took off 8 bases at V and 0 bases at J, with 23 bases between the two ends. The CDR3 totals 17 residues. The CDR3 sequence: CASAKEGSQWSSYEQYF. DNA of the CDR3: TGTGCCAGCGCCAAAGAGGGCTCGCAGTGGAGCTCCTACGAGCAGTACTTC. Full variable domain (outside the CDR3, taken from reference TRBV2 and TRBJ2-7): EPEVTQTPSHQVTQMGQEVILRCVPISNHLYFYWYRQILGQKVEFLVSFYNNEISEKSEIFDDQFSVERPDGSNFTLKIRSTKLEDSAMYFCASAKEGSQWSSYEQYFGPGTRLTVT.

V is TRBV24-1 and J is TRBJ1-5; D gene uncertain. The V end was cut by 4 bases, the J end by 10 bases, with 22 bases between. This CDR3 comprises 16 residues. CDR1 KGHDR and CDR2 SFDVKD come from the germline V gene. The CDR3 reads CATSDSRPDHRGPQHF. The CDR3 DNA is TGTGCCACCAGTGACTCTCGGCCGGATCATCGCGGCCCCCAGCATTTT.

This chain joins TRBV20-1 and TRBJ2-7, with TRBD1 matching over 11 bases. The CDR3 loop spans 14 amino acids. Unmatched junction bases numbered 8, after V lost 6 bases and J lost 4 bases. The V gene's germline CDR1 is DFQATT and CDR2 SNEGSKA (reference sequence). The CDR3 region is CSASRGQGVYEQYF. DNA of the CDR3: TGCAGTGCGAGTAGGGGACAGGGGGTATACGAGCAGTACTTC.

The chain carries TRBV9 and TRBJ2-7, with a weak D call TRBD1 (6 bases). Per the germline V gene, CDR1 is SGDLS and CDR2 is YYNGEE. Deletions cut 4 bases from V and 6 bases from J, with 11 bases between. The CDR3 has 12 residues. CDR3: CASSQTGTEQYF. As DNA, the CDR3 is TGTGCCAGCAGCCAAACAGGGACCGAGCAGTACTTC.

The chain employs TRBV4-2 and TRBJ2-1, with 10 bases lining up with TRBD2. The ends lost 1 base at V and 4 bases at J; junction bases unmatched: 1. The CDR3 contains 15 residues. The V gene's germline CDR1 is LGHNA and CDR2 YNFKEQ. CDR3 DNA sequence: TGTGCCAGCAGCCAAGGTAGCGGGGGGTACAATGAGCAGTTCTTC. It is translated as CASSQGSGGYNEQFF.

The table lists this clone with a few counts. The chain combines TRBV19 with TRBJ1-1, with 8 bases fitting TRBD1. After removal of 5 bases from V and 7 bases from J, the junction contained 9 bases not matched to a gene. This CDR3 is 14 amino acids long. Germline V gene data show CDR1 as LNHDA and CDR2 as SQIVND (reference sequence). The CDR3 reads CASSYLGQGYEAFF. The CDR3 DNA reads as TGTGCCAGTAGTTACCTAGGACAGGGATATGAAGCTTTCTTT.

The V and J genes are TRBV11-3 and TRBJ2-3; D is ambiguous. This CDR3 comprises 13 residues. In germline, CDR1 is SGHNT, CDR2 YENEEA. V gave up 3 bases and J gave up 2 bases, with 6 bases separating them. CDR3 in DNA: TGTGCCAGCAGCTTGAGCAACACAGATACGCAGTATTTT. Protein: CASSLSNTDTQYF.

The chain recombines TRBV27 with TRBJ2-4, with 9 bases that match TRBD2. J lost 0 bases, V lost 10 bases, and 13 bases had no gene match. Germline lookup yields CDR1 MNHEY and CDR2 SMNVEV (reference sequence). The CDR3 is 17 amino acids. This CDR3 reads CATTPGLATVAKNIQYF. CDR3 DNA: TGTGCCACGACTCCGGGACTAGCCACAGTAGCCAAAAACATTCAGTACTTC.

V and J are TRBV9 and TRBJ2-5; 12 bases align to TRBD2. J was trimmed by 1 base and V by 4 bases; bases with no gene match: 11. In germline, CDR1 is SGDLS, CDR2 YYNGEE. The CDR3 runs to 18 residues. The CDR3, as DNA: TGTGCCAGCAGCTCACGGCGGGGGACTAGCGGGCTCCAAGAGACCCAGTACTTC. Protein: CASSSRRGTSGLQETQYF.

The V and J genes are TRBV30 and TRBJ1-2; maybe TRBD1 (5 bases). Per germline, CDR1 GTSNPN and CDR2 SVGIG (reference sequence). CDR3 length equals 13 residues. Trimming left V 6 bases short and J 4 bases short, with 15 bases between. The DNA of the CDR3 is TGTGCCTGTATTTGGGGGGGGACCTATGGCTACACCTTC. It encodes CACIWGGTYGYTF.

The rearrangement joins TRBV18 to TRBJ1-6; a possible D gene is TRBD1 (5 bases). The V end lost 4 bases, the J end lost 4 bases, and 5 bases lay between the germline ends. Germline lookup yields CDR1 KGHSH and CDR2 LQKENI. The CDR3 has 13 residues. The CDR3 protein is CASSQGYNSPLHF. In nucleotides, the CDR3 is TGTGCCAGCTCACAGGGGTATAATTCACCCCTCCACTTT.

The gene calls are TRBV4-1 and TRBJ1-2; 11 nucleotides match TRBD1. Germline V gene lookup returns CDR1 MGHRA and CDR2 YSYEKL. This CDR3 comprises 15 residues. The V segment lost 3 bases and the J segment 4 bases; nucleotides outside the gene matches: 4. The CDR3 sequence is CASSQPGQGGYGYTF. The CDR3, as DNA: TGCGCCAGCAGCCAGCCGGGACAGGGGGGCTATGGCTACACCTTC.

The chain is built from TRBV20-1 and TRBJ1-2, with unresolved D. V gave up 0 bases and J gave up 6 bases, with 5 bases separating them. This CDR3 spans 11 amino acids. In germline, CDR1 is DFQATT, CDR2 SNEGSKA (reference sequence). The CDR3 sequence is CSARERNGYTF. As DNA, the CDR3 is TGCAGTGCTAGAGAGAGAAATGGCTACACCTTC.

In nucleotides, the CDR3 is TGCAGCGTTGAAGAGCGGGGGACGGGCGAGCAGTACTTC. It translates to CSVEERGTGEQYF. The gene calls are TRBV29-1 and TRBJ2-7; the match to TRBD2 covers 7 bases. Germline trimming cut 0 bases from V and 6 bases from J; bases unmatched to any gene: 5. CDR3 length: 13 amino acids. Germline loops: CDR1 SQVTM, CDR2 ANQGSEA.

This clone was seen once. The chain links TRBV6-6 to TRBJ1-6; 8 bases match TRBD1. The germline gives CDR1 MNHNY, CDR2 SVGAGI (reference sequence). CDR3 length: 14 residues. V was clipped by 5 bases and J by 9 bases; unmatched bases: 6. The CDR3 reads CASSRTGSGSPLHF. The CDR3 DNA reads as TGTGCCAGCAGTCGGACAGGGTCGGGTTCACCCCTCCACTTT.

J is TRBJ2-7 and V is TRBV2; 9 positions match TRBD2. Germline lookup yields CDR1 SNHLY and CDR2 FYNNEI. There are 16 residues in the CDR3. Trimming took 7 bases from V and 8 from J; bases not matched to a gene: 18. The CDR3 DNA sequence: TGTGCCAGCATCTCCGGCGGGGGGGTATTTTACGAGAAGCAGTACTTC. It codes for CASISGGGVFYEKQYF.

The chain carries TRBV27 and TRBJ2-7, with TRBD1 identical over 10 bases. The J segment lost 4 bases and the V segment lost 6 bases, leaving 9 bases of the junction unmatched. The germline CDR1 and CDR2 sequences are MNHEY and SMNVEV (reference sequence). The CDR3 loop spans 15 amino acids. The CDR3 DNA follows: TGTGCCAGCAGAAGACAGGGGGCGCCCAATTACGAGCAGTACTTC. Its translation: CASRRQGAPNYEQYF.

Concerning this clone itself: A read error may account for a junction end that differs from germline. The rearrangement links TRBV6-5 to TRBJ1-1; D may be TRBD1 (6 bases). This CDR3 has 15 amino acids. Germline-derived CDR1 and CDR2 are MNHEY and SVGAGI. CDR3 in amino acids: CASRYYRDGNTEAFF. DNA for the CDR3: TGTGCCAGCAGGTACTACAGGGATGGGAACACTGAAGCTTTCTTT.

This chain links TRBV5-8 with TRBJ2-3, with 8 bases matching TRBD1. V was clipped by 3 bases and J by 4 bases; unmatched bases: 7. Germline values: CDR1 SGHTS, CDR2 YDEGEE. This CDR3 has 15 residues. The CDR3 loop is CASSWTGQGADTQYF. The DNA for the CDR3 is TGTGCCAGCAGCTGGACAGGACAGGGCGCAGATACGCAGTATTTT. Based on the CDR3 plus reference TRBV5-8 and TRBJ2-3, the full variable domain is EAGVTQSPTHLIKTRGQQATLRCSPISGHTSVYWYQQALGLGLQFLLWYDEGEERNRGNFPPRFSGRQFPNYSSELNVNALELEDSALYLCASSWTGQGADTQYFGPGTRLTVL.

This rearrangement joins TRBV2 to TRBJ2-1; TRBD2 matches 8 bases. Trimming at V came to 4 bases and at J to 3 bases, leaving 2 bases not matched to a gene. This CDR3 contains 14 residues. Germline CDR1 is SNHLY and CDR2 is FYNNEI. The chain's CDR3 is CASSVAGGYNEQFF. DNA of the CDR3: TGTGCCAGCAGTGTGGCGGGGGGCTACAATGAGCAGTTCTTC.

The chain joins TRBV5-1 to TRBJ2-5, with 13 bases identical to TRBD2. The CDR3 loop spans 15 amino acids. Germline-derived CDR1 and CDR2 are SGHRS and YFSETQ. V was clipped by 1 base and J by 5 bases; unmatched bases: 2. The CDR3 sequence: CASSLTSGGGETQYF. The CDR3 nucleotides read TGCGCCAGCAGCTTGACTAGCGGGGGGGGCGAGACCCAGTACTTC.

The chain links TRBV2 to TRBJ2-3, with 9 bases matching TRBD1. Losses at the gene ends were 9 bases for V and 2 bases for J; bases not matched to a gene: 6. CDR1 is SNHLY, CDR2 FYNNEI, per germline. CDR3 size: 14 residues. Written as DNA, the CDR3 is TGTGCCAGAAGACAGGGGGGATCCACAGATACGCAGTATTTT. Encoded protein: CARRQGGSTDTQYF.

The chain links TRBV2 to TRBJ1-1, with D unclear. Trimming took off 3 bases at V and 1 base at J, with 6 bases between the two ends. Per germline, CDR1 SNHLY and CDR2 FYNNEI. This CDR3 has 13 amino acids. The CDR3 bases are TGTGCCAGCAGTGAGGGCGAGAACACTGAAGCTTTCTTT. This translates into CASSEGENTEAFF.

The chain recombines TRBV13 with TRBJ2-5; D gene ambiguous. With 5 bases removed from V and 2 bases from J, the gap between germline ends came to 3 bases. This CDR3 contains 11 residues. The germline V gene has CDR1 PRHDT and CDR2 FYEKMQ (reference sequence). For the CDR3, the DNA is TGTGCCAGCAGCCAACAAGAGACCCAGTACTTC. It specifies CASSQQETQYF.

This clone was observed once. The rearrangement joins TRBV3-1 (or the pseudogene TRBV3-2) to TRBJ1-2, with 8 nucleotides matching TRBD1. The CDR3 totals 14 residues. Trimming cost V 6 bases and J 4 bases; bases outside gene matches: 7. In germline, CDR1 is LGHDT, CDR2 YNNKEL (reference sequence). CDR3 sequence: CASSKDRATYGYTF. As DNA, the CDR3 is TGTGCCAGCAGTAAGGACAGGGCGACCTATGGCTACACCTTC.

The chain joins TRBV6-4 to TRBJ1-2, with 7 bases fitting TRBD1. This CDR3 has 14 amino acids. The V gene end was trimmed by 0 bases and the J gene end by 4 bases; junction bases not matched to a gene: 2. Germline V gene data show CDR1 as MRHNA and CDR2 as SNTAGT. The CDR3 is CASSDSGQSYGYTF. CDR3 coding DNA: TGTGCCAGCAGTGACTCGGGACAGTCCTATGGCTACACCTTC.

The chain has TRBV6-1 and TRBJ1-5; 8 nucleotides line up with TRBD1. V was pared by 2 bases and J by 13 bases, with 4 bases of the junction left unmatched. The germline V gene has CDR1 MNHNS and CDR2 SASEGT. The CDR3 sequence is 12 residues long. The CDR3, as DNA: TGTGCCAGCAGTGAAAGGGACAGGACACAGCATTTT. Translated: CASSERDRTQHF.

This clone has only one observation. The chain joins TRBV5-1 to TRBJ2-2, with 9 bases matching TRBD1. In germline, CDR1 is SGHRS, CDR2 YFSETQ. The CDR3 is 18 amino acids. With V trimmed by 4 bases and J by 3 bases, 13 bases remained unmatched. CDR3: CASSADLQGARYTGELFF. The CDR3 nucleotides are TGCGCCAGCAGCGCAGACTTACAGGGGGCGCGTTACACCGGGGAGCTGTTTTTT.

The chain uses TRBV3-1 (or the pseudogene TRBV3-2) and TRBJ1-5; perhaps TRBD1 as D (5 bases). V lost 1 base to trimming and J lost 6 bases, with 10 bases between them. Looked up from germline, CDR1 is LGHDT and CDR2 is YNNKEL (reference sequence). This CDR3 is built from 14 residues. The CDR3 bases are TGTGCCAGCAGCCAAGCCAGGGTGGGTCAGCCCCAGCATTTT. Protein: CASSQARVGQPQHF.